These T cell receptor beta chains were read from a single sample in a study of technical replicates of blood from a handful of donors. Repertoires were generated with immunoSEQ multiplex PCR, while TCRdb's copy carries only in-frame clones and drops some. Of 45,000 to 60,000 clones detected, about 95% appear once; the ten largest clones hold 3%. The sequenced sample consisted of PBMCs. These receptors were collected from a human donor in good health. Some clones in this sample may be carry-over from other donors' samples. The CDR3 runs from the conserved cysteine through the conserved F or W. D genes are given only for firm matches. A row's size may be missing; if present it is once, few, many or a size class.

abundance | j_gene | d_gene | v_gene | CDR3nt | CDR3aa
. | TRBJ1-1 | . | TRBV14 | TGTGCCAGCAGCCAAGATCGACACAGGGCAATGAACACTGAAGCTTTCTTT | CASSQDRHRAMNTEAFF
. | TRBJ1-4 | TRBD1 | TRBV4-1 | TGCGCCAGCAGCCATCAACAGGGGGCCTTTGAAAAACTGTTTTTT | CASSHQQGAFEKLFF
once | TRBJ2-2 | TRBD2 | TRBV4-3 | TGCGCCAGCAGCCAAGTTCTAGCGGGAGAGGGCGGGGAGCTGTTTTTT | CASSQVLAGEGGELFF
. | TRBJ2-2 | . | TRBV6-4 | TGTGCCAGCAGTGACGTTCAGGGTACAGGGGAGCTGTTTTTT | CASSDVQGTGELFF
. | TRBJ2-5 | TRBD2 | TRBV12-5 | TGTGCTAGTGGTCCCCCTTGGGGGACTAGCGGGAGTGAGACCCAGTACTTC | CASGPPWGTSGSETQYF
. | TRBJ1-5 | . | TRBV5-1 | TGCGCCAGCAGCTTGGCAGGGATCGGTCAGCCCCAGCATTTT | CASSLAGIGQPQHF
. | TRBJ2-2 | . | TRBV9 | TGTGCCAGCAGCCTATTAAGCGGGGAGCTGTTTTTT | CASSLLSGELFF
. | TRBJ1-1 | . | TRBV29-1 | TGCAGCGTTGTTGCCCCGAAGAGGACTGAAGCTTTCTTT | CSVVAPKRTEAFF
. | TRBJ2-2 | TRBD2 | TRBV29-1 | TGCAGCGTGACGACTAGCGGATTAACCGGGGAGCTGTTTTTT | CSVTTSGLTGELFF
. | TRBJ2-3 | . | TRBV6-4 | TGTGCCAGCAGCCGCACTAGGACGGCAGATACGCAGTATTTT | CASSRTRTADTQYF
. | TRBJ2-5 | TRBD1 | TRBV7-2 | TGTGCCAGCAGTAGGGACAGAGAGACCCAGTACTTC | CASSRDRETQYF
. | TRBJ2-5 | . | TRBV7-9 | TGTGCCAGCAGCCCAAGGCGAGGGGAGGAGGAGACCCAGTACTTC | CASSPRRGEEETQYF
. | TRBJ2-1 | . | TRBV7-9 | TGTGCCAGCAGCTTGCCGGGGAGAGCCCTGAGCATGTTCTTC | CASSLPGRALSMFF
once | TRBJ2-1 | TRBD2 | TRBV6-5 | TGTGCCAGCAGTCAGGGACTAGCGGGCCACAATGAGCAGTTCTTC | CASSQGLAGHNEQFF
. | TRBJ1-5 | . | TRBV7-8 | TGTGCCAGCAGCAGTGGAGTGGGGCGGATGAAGGGTCAGCCCCAGCATTTT | CASSSGVGRMKGQPQHF
. | TRBJ2-7 | TRBD1 | TRBV27 | TGTGCCAGCGGGACAGGGATGAGCTCCTACGAGCAGTACTTC | CASGTGMSSYEQYF
few | TRBJ1-1 | TRBD1 | TRBV19 | TGTGCCAGTAGAACAGGGGGGAACACTGAAGCTTTCTTT | CASRTGGNTEAFF
. | TRBJ2-3 | . | TRBV2 | TGTGCCAGCTCCAGGGCTAGGACAGATACGCAGTATTTT | CASSRARTDTQYF
. | TRBJ1-4 | . | TRBV7-6 | TGTGCCAGCAGCTTAGTAGGGGGGGATGAAAAACTGTTTTTT | CASSLVGGDEKLFF
. | TRBJ2-7 | TRBD2 | TRBV5-4 | TGTGCCAGCAGCTGGGGACTAGCGGGTAGTATACACGAGCAGTACTTC | CASSWGLAGSIHEQYF